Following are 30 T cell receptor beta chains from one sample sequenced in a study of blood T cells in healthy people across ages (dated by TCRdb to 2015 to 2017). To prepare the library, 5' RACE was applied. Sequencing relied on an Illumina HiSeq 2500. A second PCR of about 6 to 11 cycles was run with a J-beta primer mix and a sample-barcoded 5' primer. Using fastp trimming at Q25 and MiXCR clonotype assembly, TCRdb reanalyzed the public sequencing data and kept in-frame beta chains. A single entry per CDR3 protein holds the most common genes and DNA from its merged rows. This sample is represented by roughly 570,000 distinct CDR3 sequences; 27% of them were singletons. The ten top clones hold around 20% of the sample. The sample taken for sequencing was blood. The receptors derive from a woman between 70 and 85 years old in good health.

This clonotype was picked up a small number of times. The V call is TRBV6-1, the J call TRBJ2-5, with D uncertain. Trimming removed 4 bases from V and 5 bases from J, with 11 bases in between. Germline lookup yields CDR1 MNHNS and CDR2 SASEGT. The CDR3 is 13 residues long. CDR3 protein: CASSVPSTETQYF. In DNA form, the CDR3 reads TGTGCCAGCAGTGTTCCCTCAACTGAGACCCAGTACTTC.

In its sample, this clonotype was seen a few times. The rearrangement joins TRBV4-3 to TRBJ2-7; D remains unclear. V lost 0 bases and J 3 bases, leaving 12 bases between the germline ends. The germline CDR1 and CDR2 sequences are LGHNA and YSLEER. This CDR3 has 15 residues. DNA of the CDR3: TGCGCCAGCAGCCAAGATTGGAAGGGCCACTACGAGCAGTACTTC. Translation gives CASSQDWKGHYEQYF.

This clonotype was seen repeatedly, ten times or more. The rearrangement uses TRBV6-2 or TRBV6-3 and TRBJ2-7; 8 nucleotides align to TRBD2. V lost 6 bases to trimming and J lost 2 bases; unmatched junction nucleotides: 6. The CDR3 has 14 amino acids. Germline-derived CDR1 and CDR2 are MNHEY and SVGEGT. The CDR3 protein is CASRASGGPYEQYF. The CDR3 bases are TGTGCCAGCAGAGCAAGCGGGGGCCCCTACGAGCAGTACTTC.

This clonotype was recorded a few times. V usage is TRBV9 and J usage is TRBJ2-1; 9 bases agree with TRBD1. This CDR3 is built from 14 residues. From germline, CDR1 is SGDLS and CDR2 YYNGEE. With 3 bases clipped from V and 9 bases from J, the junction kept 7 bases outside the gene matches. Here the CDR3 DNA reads TGTGCCAGCAGCGCGCGGGACAGGGAGGCTGAGCAGTTCTTC. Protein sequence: CASSARDREAEQFF.

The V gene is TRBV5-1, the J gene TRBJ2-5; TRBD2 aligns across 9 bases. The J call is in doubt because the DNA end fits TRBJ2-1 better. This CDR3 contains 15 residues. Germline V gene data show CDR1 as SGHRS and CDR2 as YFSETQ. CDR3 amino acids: CASSPAASGANEQFF. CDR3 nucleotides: TGCGCCAGCAGCCCGGCGGCTAGCGGGGCCAATGAGCAGTTCTTC.

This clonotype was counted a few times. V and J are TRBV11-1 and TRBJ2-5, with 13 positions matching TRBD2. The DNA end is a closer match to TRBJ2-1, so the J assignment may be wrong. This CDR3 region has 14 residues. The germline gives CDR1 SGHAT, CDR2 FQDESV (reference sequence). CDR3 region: CASSLDTSGGAQFF. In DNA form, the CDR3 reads TGTGCCAGCAGCTTAGATACTAGCGGGGGGGCACAGTTCTTC.

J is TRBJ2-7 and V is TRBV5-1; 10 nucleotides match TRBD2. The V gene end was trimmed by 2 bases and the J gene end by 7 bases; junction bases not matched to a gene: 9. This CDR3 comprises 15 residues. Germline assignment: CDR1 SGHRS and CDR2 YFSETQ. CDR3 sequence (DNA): TGCGCCAGCAGCTTTGGACTAGCGGATATACGGGAGCAGTACTTC. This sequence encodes CASSFGLADIREQYF.

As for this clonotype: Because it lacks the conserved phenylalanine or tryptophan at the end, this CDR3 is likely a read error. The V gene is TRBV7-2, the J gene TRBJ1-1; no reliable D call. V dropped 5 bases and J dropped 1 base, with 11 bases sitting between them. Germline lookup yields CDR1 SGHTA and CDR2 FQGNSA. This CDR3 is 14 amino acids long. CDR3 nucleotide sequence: TGTGCCAGCAGCCCGCACACGGCGAACACTGAAGCTTTCCTT. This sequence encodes CASSPHTANTEAFL.

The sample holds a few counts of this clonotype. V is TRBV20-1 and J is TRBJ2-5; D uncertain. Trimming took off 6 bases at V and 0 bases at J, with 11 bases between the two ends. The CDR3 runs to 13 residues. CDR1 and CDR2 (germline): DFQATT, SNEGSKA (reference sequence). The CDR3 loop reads CSAPDPNQETQYF. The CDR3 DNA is TGCAGTGCCCCGGACCCAAACCAAGAGACCCAGTACTTC.

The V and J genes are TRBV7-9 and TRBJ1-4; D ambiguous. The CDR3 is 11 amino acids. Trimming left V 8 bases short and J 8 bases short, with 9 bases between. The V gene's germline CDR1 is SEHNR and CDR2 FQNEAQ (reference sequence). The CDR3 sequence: CASSSQEKLFF. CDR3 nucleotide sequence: TGTGCCAGCTCCTCCCAAGAAAAACTGTTTTTT.

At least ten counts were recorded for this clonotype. This CDR3 is CASNRGTGELFF. The DNA of the CDR3 is TGTGCCAGCAATCGGGGGACCGGGGAGCTGTTTTTT. This chain connects TRBV6-6 to TRBJ2-2; D possibly corresponds to TRBD2 (6 bases). CDR3 length equals 12 residues. V gave up 7 bases and J gave up 5 bases, with 8 bases separating them. Germline V gene data show CDR1 as MNHNY and CDR2 as SVGAGI (reference sequence).

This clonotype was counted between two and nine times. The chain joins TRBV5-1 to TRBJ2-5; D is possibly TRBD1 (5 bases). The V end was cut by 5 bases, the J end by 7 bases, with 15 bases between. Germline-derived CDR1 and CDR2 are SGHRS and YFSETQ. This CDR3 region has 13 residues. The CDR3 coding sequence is TGCGCCAGCAGTCGTCTAGGGGAAGGGACCCAGTACTTC. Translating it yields CASSRLGEGTQYF.

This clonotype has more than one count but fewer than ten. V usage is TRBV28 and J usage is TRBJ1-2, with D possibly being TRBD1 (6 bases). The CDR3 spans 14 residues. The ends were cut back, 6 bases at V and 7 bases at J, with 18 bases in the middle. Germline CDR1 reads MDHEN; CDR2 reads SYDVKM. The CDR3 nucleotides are TGTGCCAGCAGCTTACAGGGAGTCAAGGGTGGCTACACCTTC. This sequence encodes CASSLQGVKGGYTF.

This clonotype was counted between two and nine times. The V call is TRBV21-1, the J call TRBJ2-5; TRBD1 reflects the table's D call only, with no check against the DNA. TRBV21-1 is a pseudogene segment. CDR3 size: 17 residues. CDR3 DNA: TGTGCCAGCAGCAAAAGGTCGGACAGGGTGTTTCGAGAGACCCAGTACTTC. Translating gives CASSKRSDRVFRETQYF.

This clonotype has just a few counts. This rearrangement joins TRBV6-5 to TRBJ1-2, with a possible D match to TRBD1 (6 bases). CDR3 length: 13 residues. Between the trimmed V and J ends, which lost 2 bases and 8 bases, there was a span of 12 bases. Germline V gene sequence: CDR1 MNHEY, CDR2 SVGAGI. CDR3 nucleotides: TGTGCCAGCAGTTACATGGGGGCGCGGGGCTACACCTTC. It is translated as CASSYMGARGYTF.

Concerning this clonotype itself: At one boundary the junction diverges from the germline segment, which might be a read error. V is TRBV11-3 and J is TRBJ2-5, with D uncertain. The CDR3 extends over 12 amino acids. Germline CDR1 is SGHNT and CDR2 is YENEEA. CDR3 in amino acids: CASSLDRGPRSF. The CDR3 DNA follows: TGTGCCAGCAGCTTAGATCGAGGCCCCAGATCCTTC.

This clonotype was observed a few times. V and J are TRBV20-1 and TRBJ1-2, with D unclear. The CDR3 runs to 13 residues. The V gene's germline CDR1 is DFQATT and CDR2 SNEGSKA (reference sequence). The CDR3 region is CSAQPQRGVRYTF. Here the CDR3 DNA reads TGCAGCGCGCAGCCCCAACGCGGTGTCCGCTACACCTTC.

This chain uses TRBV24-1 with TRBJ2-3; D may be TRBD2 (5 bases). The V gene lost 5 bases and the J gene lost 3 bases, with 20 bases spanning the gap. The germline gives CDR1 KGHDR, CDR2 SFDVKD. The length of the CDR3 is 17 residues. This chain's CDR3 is CATSGTAGGMGTDTQYF. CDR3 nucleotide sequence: TGTGCCACCAGTGGCACTGCGGGCGGAATGGGAACAGATACGCAGTATTTT.

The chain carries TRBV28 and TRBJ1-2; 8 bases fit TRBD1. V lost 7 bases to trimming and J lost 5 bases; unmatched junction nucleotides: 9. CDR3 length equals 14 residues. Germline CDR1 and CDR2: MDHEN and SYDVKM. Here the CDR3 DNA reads TGTGCCAGCAAAACCCAGGGGGCGGGATATGGCTACACCTTC. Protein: CASKTQGAGYGYTF.

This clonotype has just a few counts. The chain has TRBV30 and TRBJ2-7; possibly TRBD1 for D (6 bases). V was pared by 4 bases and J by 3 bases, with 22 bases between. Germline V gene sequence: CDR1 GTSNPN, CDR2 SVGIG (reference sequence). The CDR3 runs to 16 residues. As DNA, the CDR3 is TGTGCCTGGACCTCCAGGGGAAGGAGTCATCTCTACGAGCAGTACTTC. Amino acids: CAWTSRGRSHLYEQYF. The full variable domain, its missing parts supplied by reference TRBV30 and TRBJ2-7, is SQTIHQWPATLVQPVGSPLSLECTVEGTSNPNLYWYRQAAGRGLQLLFYSVGIGQISSEVPQNLSASRPQDRQFILSSKKLLLSDSGFYLCAWTSRGRSHLYEQYFGPGTRLTVT.

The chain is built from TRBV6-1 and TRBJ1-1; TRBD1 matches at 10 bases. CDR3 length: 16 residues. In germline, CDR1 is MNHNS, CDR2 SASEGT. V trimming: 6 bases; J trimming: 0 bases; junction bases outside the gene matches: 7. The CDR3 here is CASSRGQGSMNTEAFF. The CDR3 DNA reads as TGTGCCAGCAGCCGGGGACAGGGGAGCATGAACACTGAAGCTTTCTTT.

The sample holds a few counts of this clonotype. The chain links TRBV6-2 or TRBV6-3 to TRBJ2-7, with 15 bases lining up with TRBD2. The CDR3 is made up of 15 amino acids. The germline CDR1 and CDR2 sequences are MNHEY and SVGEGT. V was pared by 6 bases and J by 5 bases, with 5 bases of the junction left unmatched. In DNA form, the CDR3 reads TGTGCCAGCAGCCGGACTAGCGGGGGGGCCAACGAGCAGTACTTC. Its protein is CASSRTSGGANEQYF.

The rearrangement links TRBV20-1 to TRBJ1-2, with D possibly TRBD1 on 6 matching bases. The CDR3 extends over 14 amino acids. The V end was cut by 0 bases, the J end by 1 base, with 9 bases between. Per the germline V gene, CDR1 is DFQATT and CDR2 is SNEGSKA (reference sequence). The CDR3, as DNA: TGCAGTGCTAGAGAGGAGGACAGTAACTATGGCTACACCTTC. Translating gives CSAREEDSNYGYTF.

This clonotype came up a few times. The CDR3: CASSLDRAINEQFF. The CDR3 DNA reads as TGTGCCAGCAGCCTGGACAGGGCCATCAATGAGCAGTTCTTC. The chain carries TRBV27 and TRBJ2-1; the match to TRBD1 covers 8 bases. The CDR3 runs to 14 residues. With 6 bases clipped from V and 6 bases from J, the junction kept 7 bases outside the gene matches. Germline-derived CDR1 and CDR2 are MNHEY and SMNVEV (reference sequence).

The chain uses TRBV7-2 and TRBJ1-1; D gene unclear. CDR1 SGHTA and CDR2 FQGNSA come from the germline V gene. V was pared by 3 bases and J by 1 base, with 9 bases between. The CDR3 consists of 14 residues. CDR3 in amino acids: CASSLVYQNTEAFF. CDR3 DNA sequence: TGTGCCAGCAGCTTGGTCTACCAGAACACTGAAGCTTTCTTT.

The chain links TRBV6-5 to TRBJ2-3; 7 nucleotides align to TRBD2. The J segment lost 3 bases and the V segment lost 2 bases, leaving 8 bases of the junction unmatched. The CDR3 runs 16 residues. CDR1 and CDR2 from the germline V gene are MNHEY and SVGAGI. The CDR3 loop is CASSYRSGKGTDTQYF. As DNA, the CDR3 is TGTGCCAGCAGTTACCGCAGCGGGAAAGGGACAGATACGCAGTATTTT.

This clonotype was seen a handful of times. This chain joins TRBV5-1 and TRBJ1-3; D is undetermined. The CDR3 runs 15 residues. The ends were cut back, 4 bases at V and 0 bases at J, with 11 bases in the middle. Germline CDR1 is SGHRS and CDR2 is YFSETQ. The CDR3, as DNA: TGCGCCAGCAGCCCGGCAGGAGCCTCTGGAAACACCATATATTTT. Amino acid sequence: CASSPAGASGNTIYF.

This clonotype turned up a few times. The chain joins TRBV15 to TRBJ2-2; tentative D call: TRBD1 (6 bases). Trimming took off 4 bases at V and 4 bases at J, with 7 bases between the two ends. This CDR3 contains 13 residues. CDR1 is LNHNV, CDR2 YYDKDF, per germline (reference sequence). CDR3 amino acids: CATSNRVTGELFF. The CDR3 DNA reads TGTGCCACCAGCAACAGGGTCACCGGGGAGCTGTTTTTT.

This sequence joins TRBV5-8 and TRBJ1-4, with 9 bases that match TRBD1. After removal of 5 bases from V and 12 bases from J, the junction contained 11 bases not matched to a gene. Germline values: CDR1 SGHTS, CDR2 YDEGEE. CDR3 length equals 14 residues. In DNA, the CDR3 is TGTGCCAGCAGAACAGGGGGCCCTCACCCCGAACTGTTTTTT. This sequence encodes CASRTGGPHPELFF.

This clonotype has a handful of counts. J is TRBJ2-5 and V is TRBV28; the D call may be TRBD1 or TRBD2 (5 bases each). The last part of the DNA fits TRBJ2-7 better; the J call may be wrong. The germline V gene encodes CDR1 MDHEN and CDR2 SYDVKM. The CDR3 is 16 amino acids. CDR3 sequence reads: CASRSGTALSSYEQYF. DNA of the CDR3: TGTGCCAGCAGGTCCGGGACGGCTTTATCCTCCTACGAGCAGTACTTC.